This T cell receptor beta chain was sequenced during a study of blood T cell repertoires in COVID-19. Study details: Sites across the United States, Italy and Spain contributed samples from acute and convalescent COVID-19.

The CDR3 spans 13 residues. V gave up 0 bases and J gave up 6 bases; unmatched junction bases: 1. Germline V gene lookup returns CDR1 GTSNPN and CDR2 SVGIG (reference sequence). Source study methods: Estimation of nucleated cell counts relied on the amplification of reference gene primers. Using immunoSEQ multiplex PCR, the repertoire was profiled, and TCRdb retains in-frame clones only, with some absent. V, J and clone size were drawn from that table, and D and trimming were deduced from the DNA. The sample has 75,000 to 95,000 clones, about 73% seen once. Sequenced sample: peripheral blood. The receptor comes from a man in his fifties or sixties with COVID-19, enrolled during active disease. This chain joins TRBV30 and TRBJ2-4; 8 bases line up with TRBD2. CDR3 protein: CAWSVRGGNIQYF. The CDR3 DNA follows: TGTGCCTGGAGTGTACGGGGGGGAAACATTCAGTACTTC.